The 16 T cell receptor beta chains given below trace back to one sample, sequenced in a study of OX40 agonist ivuxolimab in advanced cancers. Clones were sequenced by immunoSEQ multiplex PCR, and TCRdb holds only the in-frame ones, with some missing. The data hold 95,000 to 150,000 clones, with 85% to 90% observed a single time. The sequencing used CD4+ or CD8+ T cells sorted from blood, collected in a trial of the OX40 agonist ivuxolimab. The receptors were sampled from an adult with an advanced solid tumor such as melanoma, head and neck, liver or kidney cancer.

This clone was counted between two and nine times. The chain uses TRBV5-6 and TRBJ1-1, with D unresolved. CDR3 size: 14 residues. Germline assignment: CDR1 SGHDT and CDR2 YYEEEE. Trimming stripped 4 bases from V and 0 bases from J, with 10 bases between. CDR3 nucleotides: TGTGCCAGCAGCCGCAGAATCATGAACACTGAAGCTTTCTTT. Amino acids: CASSRRIMNTEAFF.

This chain joins TRBV5-1 and TRBJ2-2, with 7 bases identical to TRBD1. The V segment lost 5 bases and the J segment 3 bases; nucleotides outside the gene matches: 7. The CDR3 contains 15 residues. Per germline, CDR1 SGHRS and CDR2 YFSETQ. The CDR3 loop reads CASSLTGADTGELFF. CDR3 nucleotides: TGCGCCAGCAGTCTAACAGGGGCAGACACCGGGGAGCTGTTTTTT.

The chain employs TRBV28 and TRBJ1-6; no clear D gene. The V and J ends lost 2 bases and 0 bases respectively, with 11 bases between them. Germline V gene lookup returns CDR1 MDHEN and CDR2 SYDVKM. The CDR3 has 17 residues. The CDR3 reads CASSLGGRGSYNSPLHF. As DNA, the CDR3 is TGTGCCAGCAGTTTAGGAGGCCGGGGCTCCTATAATTCACCCCTCCACTTT.

On this clone: The junction does not match germline at one end; this may be a read error. The chain employs TRBV7-4 and TRBJ1-4; D might be TRBD1 (5 bases). In germline, CDR1 is SGHVT, CDR2 SQSDAQ. CDR3 length: 15 amino acids. The CDR3 DNA sequence: TGTGCCAGCAGCGCCCACGGGACCTGGGCGGAAAAACTGCTTTTT. Translating it yields CASSAHGTWAEKLLF.

V is TRBV29-1 and J is TRBJ2-6, with D maybe TRBD2 (6 bases). Germline assignment: CDR1 SQVTM and CDR2 ANQGSEA. The CDR3 loop spans 14 amino acids. Between the trimmed V and J ends, which lost 7 bases and 0 bases, there was a span of 10 bases. The CDR3 sequence: CSALEGSGANVLTF. CDR3 in DNA: TGCAGCGCCTTGGAGGGCTCTGGGGCCAACGTCCTGACTTTC.

CDR3 bases: TGTGCCAGAAGCTTGGCGGGTGGGGCTCAAGAGCAGTACTTC. Protein product: CARSLAGGAQEQYF. The rearrangement links TRBV5-3 to TRBJ2-7; D is perhaps TRBD1 (5 bases). TRBV5-3 is labeled an ORF, and its function is uncertain. The CDR3 loop spans 14 amino acids. Trimming shortened V by 0 bases and J by 7 bases, and 14 bases separated the two germline ends.

This rearrangement joins TRBV11-2 to TRBJ1-1; possibly TRBD1 for D (5 bases). In germline, CDR1 is SGHAT, CDR2 FQNNGV. The CDR3 has 15 residues. Trimming took 3 bases from V and 0 from J, leaving 11 bases between them. The CDR3: CASSFRRQLNTEAFF. CDR3 sequence (DNA): TGTGCCAGCAGCTTTAGGCGACAGCTGAACACTGAAGCTTTCTTT.

The sample holds one count of this clone. V gene TRBV30 combines with J gene TRBJ2-2; tentatively, D is TRBD2 (6 bases). There are 15 residues in the CDR3. Between the trimmed V and J ends, which lost 6 bases and 0 bases, there was a span of 14 bases. The germline CDR1 and CDR2 sequences are GTSNPN and SVGIG (reference sequence). The DNA of the CDR3 is TGTGCCTGCACTGGGCGCGGGGCGAACACCGGGGAGCTGTTTTTT. It codes for CACTGRGANTGELFF.

This chain links TRBV6-1 with TRBJ2-2, with TRBD1 as a possible D gene (5 bases). The CDR3 length is 14 residues. The ends were cut back, 11 bases at V and 6 bases at J, with 19 bases in the middle. CDR1 and CDR2 from the germline V gene are MNHNS and SASEGT. The DNA of the CDR3 is TGTGCCGGGTGTCCAAGGGGCTGGGCCGGGGAGCTGTTTTTT. Amino acids: CAGCPRGWAGELFF.

This chain links TRBV7-9 with TRBJ2-3; unclear D gene. V was clipped by 4 bases and J by 2 bases, with 10 bases between them. The CDR3 contains 14 residues. Per germline, CDR1 SEHNR and CDR2 FQNEAQ (reference sequence). CDR3 amino acids: CASSSSPHTDTQYF. The CDR3 bases are TGTGCCAGCAGCTCCTCCCCCCACACAGATACGCAGTATTTT.

The chain has TRBV18 and TRBJ2-1; no clear D gene. The V end was cut by 3 bases, the J end by 5 bases, with 5 bases between. The V gene's germline CDR1 is KGHSH and CDR2 LQKENI. The CDR3 is 12 residues long. The CDR3 nucleotides read TGTGCCAGCTCACCTATTAACAATGAGCAGTTCTTC. Translating it yields CASSPINNEQFF.

CDR3: CASSEGLAGGSANEQFF. The CDR3 coding sequence is TGTGCCAGCAGCGAAGGACTAGCGGGGGGCAGTGCAAATGAGCAGTTCTTC. The gene calls are TRBV5-4 and TRBJ2-1; 14 nucleotides align to TRBD2. Trimming removed 4 bases from V and 7 bases from J; junction bases left unmatched: 10. Germline CDR1 is SGHNT and CDR2 is YYREEE (reference sequence). CDR3 length: 17 amino acids.

The genes are TRBV6-5 and TRBJ2-3; 7 bases are a match to TRBD1. This CDR3 region has 14 residues. The trim removed 6 bases at V and 2 bases at J, leaving 5 bases unmatched. Germline V lookup: CDR1 MNHEY, CDR2 SVGAGI. The CDR3 coding sequence is TGTGCCAGCAGCCAGACAGGGCCCACAGATACGCAGTATTTT. This sequence encodes CASSQTGPTDTQYF.

CDR3 sequence reads: CASSAGTAHNSPLHF. The CDR3, as DNA: TGTGCCAGCTCAGCCGGGACAGCGCATAATTCACCCCTCCACTTT. This chain links TRBV18 with TRBJ1-6; 7 bases align to TRBD1. Losses at the gene ends were 5 bases for V and 5 bases for J; bases not matched to a gene: 6. The CDR3 runs 15 residues. CDR1 is KGHSH, CDR2 LQKENI, per germline.

This chain joins TRBV30 and TRBJ1-1; D may be TRBD1 (6 bases). The length of the CDR3 is 13 residues. Germline CDR1 reads GTSNPN; CDR2 reads SVGIG (reference sequence). Trimming removed 4 bases at V and 3 bases at J, with 12 bases between. The CDR3 DNA reads as TGTGCCTGGAAGATCAGGGGACACACTGAAGCTTTCTTT. Protein product: CAWKIRGHTEAFF.

V is TRBV6-5 and J is TRBJ2-2; D remains ambiguous. This CDR3 spans 12 amino acids. The V gene lost 4 bases and the J gene lost 7 bases, with 7 bases spanning the gap. Germline CDR1 MNHEY, CDR2 SVGAGI. The CDR3 is CASSFYGGELFF. CDR3 nucleotide sequence: TGTGCCAGCAGTTTCTACGGCGGGGAGCTGTTTTTT.